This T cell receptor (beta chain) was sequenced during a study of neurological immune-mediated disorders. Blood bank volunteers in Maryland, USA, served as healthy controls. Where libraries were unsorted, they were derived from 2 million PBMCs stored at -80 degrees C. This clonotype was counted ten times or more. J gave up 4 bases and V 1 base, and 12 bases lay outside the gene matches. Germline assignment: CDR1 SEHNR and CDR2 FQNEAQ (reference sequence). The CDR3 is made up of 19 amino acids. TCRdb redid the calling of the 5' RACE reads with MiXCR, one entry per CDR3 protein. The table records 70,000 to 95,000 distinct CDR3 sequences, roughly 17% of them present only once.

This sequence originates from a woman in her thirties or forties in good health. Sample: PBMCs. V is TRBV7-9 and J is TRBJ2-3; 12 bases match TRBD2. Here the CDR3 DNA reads TGTGCCAGCAGCTTAGGGGACCAACTAGCGGGAGGTTTCGCAGATACGCAGTATTTT. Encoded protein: CASSLGDQLAGGFADTQYF.